Shown below are 28 T cell receptor beta chains from a single sample sequenced in a study of blood T cell repertoires in COVID-19. Assay: immunoSEQ multiplex PCR; the TCRdb copy retains only in-frame clones and omits some. The data show about 310,000 clones, 89% seen once. Sequenced material: PBMCs or T cells enriched from blood (not recorded which). These receptors originate from a woman between 40 and 55 years old who had recovered from COVID-19.

The rearrangement joins TRBV28 to TRBJ2-2; D uncertain. Germline CDR1 is MDHEN and CDR2 is SYDVKM. The V end was cut by 1 base, the J end by 6 bases, with 12 bases between. This CDR3 comprises 15 residues. The CDR3 spells CASSLYQMGSGELFF. As DNA, the CDR3 is TGTGCCAGCAGTTTATATCAGATGGGCTCCGGGGAGCTGTTTTTT. The entire variable domain, with the rest obtained from reference TRBV28 and TRBJ2-2, is as follows: DVKVTQSSRYLVKRTGEKVFLECVQDMDHENMFWYRQDPGLGLRLIYFSYDVKMKEKGDIPEGYSVSREKKERFSLILESASTNQTSMYLCASSLYQMGSGELFFGEGSRLTVL.

The chain has TRBV6-5 and TRBJ2-7; tentatively, D is TRBD2 (6 bases). The CDR3 covers 12 residues. Germline values: CDR1 MNHEY, CDR2 SVGAGI. The germline V and J ends were trimmed by 8 bases and 3 bases, with 11 bases remaining between them. The CDR3 nucleotides read TGTGCCAGCGGTCGGGGGAACTACGAGCAGTACTTC. It encodes CASGRGNYEQYF.

The rearrangement links TRBV5-1 to TRBJ1-4; TRBD1 agrees at 10 bases. The CDR3 length is 15 residues. Trimming cost V 4 bases and J 6 bases; bases outside gene matches: 6. Germline loops: CDR1 SGHRS, CDR2 YFSETQ. CDR3 nucleotides: TGCGCCAGCAGCGCCCCGGGACAGGGGCATGAAAAACTGTTTTTT. Protein product: CASSAPGQGHEKLFF.

J is TRBJ2-1 and V is TRBV18, with TRBD1 identical over 9 bases. The V gene's germline CDR1 is KGHSH and CDR2 LQKENI. Unmatched junction bases numbered 5, after V lost 3 bases and J lost 5 bases. This CDR3 comprises 15 residues. The CDR3 here is CASSPGQGAHNEQFF. The CDR3 DNA is TGTGCCAGCTCACCGGGACAGGGAGCGCACAATGAGCAGTTCTTC.

The V call is TRBV7-3, the J call TRBJ2-1; 10 positions match TRBD2. The CDR3 totals 18 residues. Germline V gives CDR1 SGHTA, CDR2 FQGTGA. With 4 bases clipped from V and 5 bases from J, the junction kept 14 bases outside the gene matches. The CDR3 region is CASSCVGVLAGVHNEQFF. As DNA, the CDR3 is TGTGCCAGCAGCTGTGTGGGCGTGCTAGCGGGGGTCCACAATGAGCAGTTCTTC.

V usage is TRBV9 and J usage is TRBJ2-7, with D possibly being TRBD1 (6 bases). V was shortened by 0 bases and J by 4 bases, with 11 bases between the two germline ends. The germline gives CDR1 SGDLS, CDR2 YYNGEE. CDR3 size: 14 residues. CDR3 DNA: TGTGCCAGCAGCGTAGAGGACAGAGAATACGAGCAGTACTTC. Residues: CASSVEDREYEQYF.

CDR3 nucleotide sequence: TGCGCCAGCAGCTTGCAGCTAGCGGGGACCACCAGAACGCAGTATTTT. It encodes CASSLQLAGTTRTQYF. V and J are TRBV5-1 and TRBJ2-3, with TRBD2 identical over 9 bases. CDR3 length: 16 amino acids. Germline values: CDR1 SGHRS, CDR2 YFSETQ. V gave up 1 base and J gave up 9 bases; unmatched junction bases: 12.

This clone was observed once. The rearrangement uses TRBV3-1 (or the pseudogene TRBV3-2) and TRBJ2-3, with D possibly TRBD2 on 6 matching bases. Trimming removed 0 bases at V and 1 base at J, with 8 bases between. The V gene's germline CDR1 is LGHDT and CDR2 YNNKEL (reference sequence). The CDR3 has 15 amino acids. CDR3 in amino acids: CASSQDGTGTDTQYF. Written as DNA, the CDR3 is TGTGCCAGCAGCCAAGACGGGACTGGCACAGATACGCAGTATTTT.

This chain uses TRBV20-1 with TRBJ2-3, with D unresolved. CDR3 length: 11 residues. Germline V gene lookup returns CDR1 DFQATT and CDR2 SNEGSKA (reference sequence). Trimming pared 1 base from V and 10 bases from J, leaving 9 bases between. The CDR3 DNA sequence: TGCAGTGCTAGAGCAGCCCGGGCGCAGTATTTT. It encodes CSARAARAQYF.

The chain combines TRBV19 with TRBJ1-6; D unresolved. Deletions cut 3 bases from V and 7 bases from J, with 10 bases between. Per the germline V gene, CDR1 is LNHDA and CDR2 is SQIVND (reference sequence). CDR3 length: 14 residues. CDR3 nucleotide sequence: TGTGCCAGTAGTATTGGTCCGGGGAATTCACCCCTCCACTTT. Translating it yields CASSIGPGNSPLHF.

The chain uses TRBV6-5 and TRBJ2-7, with 7 bases matching TRBD1. V gave up 6 bases and J gave up 1 base; unmatched junction bases: 6. CDR1 and CDR2 (germline): MNHEY, SVGAGI. The CDR3 sequence is 14 residues long. The CDR3 reads CASRPDRVSYEQYF. The CDR3 coding sequence is TGTGCCAGCAGACCCGACAGGGTTTCCTACGAGCAGTACTTC.

The chain is built from TRBV2 and TRBJ2-7; 11 bases map to TRBD2. V gave up 4 bases and J gave up 2 bases; unmatched junction bases: 10. Germline CDR1 and CDR2: SNHLY and FYNNEI. The CDR3 length is 17 residues. CDR3 in DNA: TGTGCCAGCAGTGGATTCCTAGCGGGGGGATTTACCTACGAGCAGTACTTC. The encoded protein is CASSGFLAGGFTYEQYF.

The genes are TRBV6-5 and TRBJ2-3; TRBD2 aligns across 10 bases. V shed 0 bases and J 4 bases; nucleotides not matched to a gene: 4. Germline CDR1 is MNHEY and CDR2 is SVGAGI. There are 16 residues in the CDR3. The CDR3 loop is CASSYSEAGGADTQYF. For the CDR3, the DNA is TGTGCCAGCAGTTACTCCGAAGCGGGGGGGGCAGATACGCAGTATTTT.

This chain uses TRBV6-6 with TRBJ1-6, with D unresolved. Per the germline V gene, CDR1 is MNHNY and CDR2 is SVGAGI (reference sequence). This CDR3 is built from 14 residues. The V end lost 0 bases, the J end lost 4 bases, and 4 bases lay between the germline ends. CDR3 DNA sequence: TGTGCCAGCAGTTACTCCGAGTATAATTCACCCCTCCACTTT. This codes for CASSYSEYNSPLHF.

V is TRBV20-1 and J is TRBJ1-4; 7 positions match TRBD1. This CDR3 has 13 amino acids. V lost 5 bases and J lost 11; bases outside the gene matches: 11. Per germline, CDR1 DFQATT and CDR2 SNEGSKA (reference sequence). CDR3 region: CSAGDREFMKLFF. In DNA, the CDR3 is TGCAGTGCTGGTGACAGGGAATTTATGAAACTGTTTTTT.

The J gene is TRBJ2-1, the V gene TRBV5-6; 9 nucleotides agree with TRBD1. Germline assignment: CDR1 SGHDT and CDR2 YYEEEE. CDR3 length equals 17 residues. V dropped 0 bases and J dropped 4; count of bases not matched to a gene: 8. The CDR3 DNA reads TGTGCCAGCAGCTTGGTGGCTACAGGGGGCGGTTACAATGAGCAGTTCTTC. It specifies CASSLVATGGGYNEQFF.

The chain combines TRBV7-9 with TRBJ2-1, with 11 bases identical to TRBD2. V trimming: 7 bases; J trimming: 6 bases; junction bases outside the gene matches: 5. Germline V CDR1 and CDR2: SEHNR, FQNEAQ (reference sequence). The CDR3 has 14 residues. CDR3 loop: CASTPGTSGNEQFF. For the CDR3, the DNA is TGTGCCAGCACCCCCGGGACTAGCGGCAATGAGCAGTTCTTC.

The genes are TRBV12-5 and TRBJ1-6; TRBD1 aligns across 9 bases. CDR3 length: 18 amino acids. Germline V gene lookup returns CDR1 LGHNT and CDR2 FRNRAP. V shed 6 bases, J shed 8 bases, and the junction held 17 bases outside the gene matches. The CDR3 protein is CASGTGTGLVNEDSPLHF. CDR3 coding DNA: TGTGCTAGTGGGACCGGGACAGGGTTAGTGAACGAGGATTCACCCCTCCACTTT.

The V and J genes are TRBV19 and TRBJ1-5; the D gene is possibly TRBD1 (5 bases). The CDR3 extends over 16 amino acids. CDR1 is LNHDA and CDR2 is SQIVND in the germline V gene (reference sequence). The V end was cut by 0 bases, the J end by 2 bases, with 11 bases between. In DNA, the CDR3 is TGTGCCAGTAGTATAGACAGGGCGAATGGCAATCAGCCCCAGCATTTT. Translation: CASSIDRANGNQPQHF.

This clone was observed once. V usage is TRBV27 and J usage is TRBJ1-1; D is undetermined. This CDR3 is built from 16 residues. V was shortened by 4 bases and J by 4 bases, with 19 bases between the two germline ends. CDR1 is MNHEY, CDR2 SMNVEV, per germline (reference sequence). Here the CDR3 reads CASSSGLAGGGTEAFF. In nucleotides, the CDR3 is TGTGCCAGCAGTTCGGGCCTGGCCGGAGGAGGCACTGAAGCTTTCTTT.

The gene calls are TRBV10-1 and TRBJ1-2; 7 bases agree with TRBD1. This CDR3 region has 15 residues. J gave up 6 bases and V 2 bases, and 9 bases lay outside the gene matches. CDR1 is WNHNN, CDR2 SYGVQD, per germline (reference sequence). CDR3 DNA: TGCGCCAGCAGTGAGGACGCGACAGGGTCTAATGGCTACACCTTC. Translated, it gives CASSEDATGSNGYTF.

The chain carries TRBV7-2 and TRBJ1-5; the match to TRBD1 covers 8 bases. There are 15 residues in the CDR3. Germline V gene data show CDR1 as SGHTA and CDR2 as FQGNSA. With 4 bases clipped from V and 3 bases from J, the junction kept 5 bases outside the gene matches. CDR3 in DNA: TGTGCCAGCAGCTCAGGACAGGGATACAATCAGCCCCAGCATTTT. This codes for CASSSGQGYNQPQHF.

The V gene is TRBV7-3, the J gene TRBJ1-6; no clear D gene. CDR3 length equals 18 residues. The germline V gene has CDR1 SGHTA and CDR2 FQGTGA. V lost 5 bases and J 4 bases, leaving 21 bases between the germline ends. This CDR3 is CASSPRRRGLEYNSPLHF. The CDR3, as DNA: TGTGCCAGCAGCCCACGTAGGCGGGGATTGGAATATAATTCACCCCTCCACTTT.

With regard to this clone: Other DNA sequences in the same sample also yield this CDR3. The chain combines TRBV5-4 with TRBJ1-3; 7 bases are a match to TRBD1. The V segment lost 3 bases and the J segment 4 bases; nucleotides outside the gene matches: 1. The V gene's germline CDR1 is SGHNT and CDR2 YYREEE (reference sequence). This CDR3 comprises 13 residues. The CDR3 here is CASSSGQGNTIYF. In nucleotides, the CDR3 is TGTGCCAGCAGCTCGGGACAGGGAAACACCATATATTTT.

Only a few counts were recorded for this clone. The genes are TRBV18 and TRBJ1-1, with TRBD1 matching over 7 bases. The CDR3 is 15 residues long. Germline trimming cut 5 bases from V and 5 bases from J; bases unmatched to any gene: 11. CDR1 KGHSH and CDR2 LQKENI come from the germline V gene. The DNA of the CDR3 is TGTGCCAGCTCATCGATACAGGGGACAGCTACTGAAGCTTTCTTT. The encoded protein is CASSSIQGTATEAFF.

This clone has a single count. The chain couples TRBV5-1 to TRBJ1-6, with D unresolved. CDR1 SGHRS and CDR2 YFSETQ come from the germline V gene. V was pared by 4 bases and J by 4 bases, with 12 bases between. This CDR3 has 15 amino acids. The chain's CDR3 is CASSLGQNYNSPLHF. The CDR3 region has the DNA TGCGCCAGCAGCCTGGGCCAGAATTATAATTCACCCCTCCACTTT.

Points on this clone: This sample also contains other DNA sequences that code for the same CDR3. The chain is built from TRBV11-3 and TRBJ2-7; TRBD2 matches at 13 bases. The CDR3 covers 15 residues. Germline CDR1 and CDR2: SGHNT and YENEEA. With 3 bases clipped from V and 3 bases from J, the junction kept 2 bases outside the gene matches. CDR3 nucleotide sequence: TGTGCCAGCAGCTTCCGGACTAGCGGGAGCTACGAGCAGTACTTC. Residues: CASSFRTSGSYEQYF.

Here the CDR3 reads CASSLGASGVTDTQYF. The CDR3 DNA reads TGTGCCAGCAGCTTAGGTGCTAGCGGGGTGACAGATACGCAGTATTTT. The rearrangement uses TRBV13 and TRBJ2-3; TRBD2 agrees at 9 bases. The J segment lost 3 bases and the V segment lost 0 bases, leaving 4 bases of the junction unmatched. The CDR3 totals 16 residues. CDR1 and CDR2 (germline): PRHDT, FYEKMQ (reference sequence).